The rows below give T cell receptor beta chains drawn from one sample of a study of T-cell memory formation after mild COVID-19. TCRdb reprocessed the 5' RACE reads with MiXCR, giving one entry per CDR3 protein. This sample has hundreds of thousands of distinct CDR3 sequences; approximately 15% occur once, and the top ten carry about 20%. What was sequenced was PBMCs or a T cell subset sorted from them (not recorded which). These receptors were obtained from a man aged 18 to 30 who had mild COVID-19 (a few samples of this study predate the infection). Cell type and time point are not known. CDR3s include the opening cysteine and the closing phenylalanine or tryptophan. The D gene is left open where the match is weak. Size is stated for part of the rows, as once, few or many counts, or as a class when the clone is expanded.

NA,TRBJ2-1,TRBV4-3,NA,TGCGCCAGCAGCATCGGCGACAGGGACTTATACAATGAGCAGTTCTTC,CASSIGDRDLYNEQFF
NA,TRBJ1-3,TRBV29-1,NA,TGCAGCGTTGGTTTTTCCGGAAACACCATATATTTT,CSVGFSGNTIYF
NA,TRBJ1-1,TRBV13,TRBD1,TGTGCCAGCAGCGCCCCAGGGGGCGCGGCGACTGAAGCTTTCTTT,CASSAPGGAATEAFF
few,TRBJ1-4,TRBV15,NA,TGTGCCACCAGCAGAGAAGCGGGGCTTGGTGAGAAACTGTTTTTT,CATSREAGLGEKLFF
many,TRBJ2-2,TRBV5-6,NA,TGTGCCAGCAGCTTGGCCATTCTGGGTCCCGGGGAGCTGTTTTTT,CASSLAILGPGELFF
few,TRBJ1-5,TRBV25-1,TRBD1,TGTGCCAGCAGTGAATATCGTACAGGGGACAATCAGCCCCAGCATTTT,CASSEYRTGDNQPQHF
few,TRBJ2-5,TRBV12-3/TRBV12-4,NA,TGTGCCAGCAGTTTAGGAATAGTCCAAGAGACCCAGTACTTC,CASSLGIVQETQYF
few,TRBJ2-2,TRBV3-1,NA,TGTGCCAGCAGCCCGCTTTCGACAGTTACCGGGGAGCTGTTTTTT,CASSPLSTVTGELFF
NA,TRBJ2-3,TRBV29-1,NA,TGCAGCGTTGATATCCGGGGGGCCGAAGATACGCAGTATTTT,CSVDIRGAEDTQYF
NA,TRBJ2-4,TRBV4-3,NA,TGCGCCAGCAGCCAAGACCCCGGACACCCTTCCAAAAACATTCAGTACTTC,CASSQDPGHPSKNIQYF
few,TRBJ1-2,TRBV5-1,NA,TGCGCCAGCAGCTTATTAGCAGGGATTCACTATGGCTACACCTTC,CASSLLAGIHYGYTF
few,TRBJ1-2,TRBV7-9,NA,TGTGCCAGCAGCTTACCCCCCCCACGGGGCATGGACGGCTACACCTTC,CASSLPPPRGMDGYTF
NA,TRBJ1-2,TRBV5-1,TRBD1,TGCGCCAGCAGCTTGGAGGGGGCAGGGGACTATGGCTACACCTTC,CASSLEGAGDYGYTF
NA,TRBJ1-4,TRBV5-1,NA,TGCGCCAGCAGGGCCGGTACTAATGAAAAACTGTTTTTT,CASRAGTNEKLFF
few,TRBJ1-2,TRBV29-1,TRBD1,TGCAGCGTTGGAACACAGGGGTCCCACTATGGCTACACCTTC,CSVGTQGSHYGYTF